The 25 T cell receptor beta chains given below trace back to one sample, sequenced in a study of blood T cell repertoires in COVID-19. Sequencing used immunoSEQ multiplex PCR; TCRdb keeps in-frame clones, though not all of them. The table shows about 99,000 clones, with 70% to 90% occurring only once. What was sequenced was peripheral blood. The receptors derive from a man in his fifties or sixties in a cohort sampled during active COVID-19.

This clone appeared once. This chain links TRBV3-1 (or the pseudogene TRBV3-2) with TRBJ2-1, with TRBD2 identical over 8 bases. This CDR3 has 16 residues. The J segment lost 2 bases and the V segment lost 1 base, leaving 4 bases of the junction unmatched. Germline CDR1 is LGHDT and CDR2 is YNNKEL (reference sequence). CDR3 bases: TGTGCCAGCAGCCAAGTAGGCGGGAGGCCCTACAATGAGCAGTTCTTC. Translated: CASSQVGGRPYNEQFF.

The chain recombines TRBV7-7 with TRBJ2-7, with 8 positions matching TRBD1. The germline CDR1 and CDR2 sequences are SSHAT and FNYEAQ (reference sequence). With V trimmed by 3 bases and J by 0 bases, 4 bases remained unmatched. This CDR3 contains 15 residues. CDR3 sequence reads: CASSFDRGSSYEQYV. CDR3 DNA: TGTGCCAGCAGCTTCGACAGGGGTAGCTCCTACGAGCAGTACGTC.

The chain uses TRBV11-1 and TRBJ2-5; TRBD1 aligns across 7 bases. Germline values: CDR1 SGHAT, CDR2 FQDESV (reference sequence). This CDR3 comprises 15 residues. V lost 5 bases, J lost 6 bases, and 12 bases stayed unmatched. The CDR3 is CASSVEQGRGKTQYF. CDR3 nucleotides: TGTGCCAGCAGCGTAGAACAGGGGAGAGGAAAGACCCAGTACTTC.

This rearrangement joins TRBV5-1 to TRBJ1-3, with D perhaps TRBD1 (6 bases). The CDR3 has 16 residues. Germline V gene data show CDR1 as SGHRS and CDR2 as YFSETQ. V was pared by 0 bases and J by 0 bases, with 10 bases between. CDR3: CASSLGGQISGNTIYF. Here the CDR3 DNA reads TGCGCCAGCAGCTTGGGGGGACAAATCTCTGGAAACACCATATATTTT. The whole variable domain, remainder taken from reference TRBV5-1 and TRBJ1-3, is KAGVTQTPRYLIKTRGQQVTLSCSPISGHRSVSWYQQTPGQGLQFLFEYFSETQRNKGNFPGRFSGRQFSNSRSEMNVSTLELGDSALYLCASSLGGQISGNTIYFGEGSWLTVV.

This rearrangement joins TRBV19 to TRBJ1-2; TRBD1 might be the D (6 bases). CDR1 and CDR2 (germline): LNHDA, SQIVND (reference sequence). Trimming pared 8 bases from V and 3 bases from J, leaving 25 bases between. There are 17 residues in the CDR3. The CDR3 DNA follows: TGTGCCAGTTCCGAAGGGGGAGTCGGTCAGGGGTACTATGGCTACACCTTC. Translated: CASSEGGVGQGYYGYTF.

The CDR3 loop is CASSARGTGFSYNEQFF. The CDR3 DNA reads as TGTGCCAGCAGCGCAAGGGGCACAGGGTTTTCCTACAATGAGCAGTTCTTC. The rearrangement uses TRBV7-2 and TRBJ2-1; TRBD1 might be the D (6 bases). Germline CDR1 SGHTA, CDR2 FQGNSA. V shed 5 bases and J shed 1 base, with 18 bases lying between them. The CDR3 runs to 17 residues. The full variable domain, rest sourced from reference TRBV7-2 and TRBJ2-1, is GAGVSQSPSNKVTEKGKDVELRCDPISGHTALYWYRQSLGQGLEFLIYFQGNSAPDKSGLPSDRFSAERTGGSVSTLTIQRTQQEDSAVYLCASSARGTGFSYNEQFFGPGTRLTVL.

This chain joins TRBV7-8 and TRBJ2-3, with D perhaps matching TRBD2 (6 bases). V lost 2 bases, J lost 1 base, and 16 bases lay in between. Germline CDR1 SGHVS, CDR2 FQNEAQ. The CDR3 length is 17 residues. Here the CDR3 reads CASSLTHRGTGTDTQYF. DNA for the CDR3: TGTGCCAGCAGCTTAACCCACCGGGGGACGGGCACAGATACGCAGTATTTT.

This clone turned up a few times. The chain recombines TRBV6-5 with TRBJ1-3; D might be TRBD1 (5 bases). This CDR3 has 14 amino acids. Germline lookup yields CDR1 MNHEY and CDR2 SVGAGI. V lost 7 bases to trimming and J lost 1 base, with 11 bases between them. The CDR3 is CASIPAGSGNTIYF. The DNA for the CDR3 is TGTGCCAGCATTCCGGCAGGGTCTGGAAACACCATATATTTT.

V gene TRBV4-2 combines with J gene TRBJ1-1; TRBD1 is a possible D gene (6 bases). Germline CDR1 and CDR2: LGHNA and YNFKEQ. The CDR3 contains 14 residues. Between the trimmed V and J ends, which lost 0 bases and 8 bases, there was a span of 13 bases. Here the CDR3 DNA reads TGTGCCAGCAGCCAAGATCTTCTGGGGGCAGAAGCTTTCTTT. It yields the protein CASSQDLLGAEAFF.

This chain connects TRBV5-1 to TRBJ1-2, with 7 bases aligning to TRBD1. Germline CDR1 and CDR2: SGHRS and YFSETQ. V dropped 4 bases and J dropped 4; count of bases not matched to a gene: 10. The CDR3 runs to 15 residues. For the CDR3, the DNA is TGCGCCAGCAGCACGGGACAGTTAGGAGGCTATGGCTACACCTTC. Amino acid sequence: CASSTGQLGGYGYTF.

The rearrangement links TRBV7-8 to TRBJ1-6, with a weak D call TRBD1 (6 bases). Germline CDR1 reads SGHVS; CDR2 reads FQNEAQ. The CDR3 sequence is 16 residues long. With 6 bases removed from V and 7 bases from J, the gap between germline ends came to 19 bases. The CDR3 nucleotides are TGTGCCAGCAGATACCAGGGGAGCAGGGGAAATTCACCCCTCCACTTT. Its translation: CASRYQGSRGNSPLHF.

The CDR3 coding sequence is TGTGCCAGTAGGGCCGGGACAATAGAAAACTATGGCTACACCTTC. Translated: CASRAGTIENYGYTF. The chain couples TRBV19 to TRBJ1-2, with D maybe TRBD1 (6 bases). V gave up 6 bases and J gave up 2 bases, with 16 bases separating them. The germline CDR1 and CDR2 sequences are LNHDA and SQIVND (reference sequence). CDR3 length equals 15 residues.

The table lists this clone with a count of one. The genes are TRBV6-1 and TRBJ1-5; D is uncertain. Trimming removed 0 bases at V and 5 bases at J, with 14 bases between. CDR3 length: 16 residues. Germline loops: CDR1 MNHNS, CDR2 SASEGT. The DNA for the CDR3 is TGTGCCAGCAGTGAAGCCGTCGTGACACCGTATCAGCCCCAGCATTTT. Its translation: CASSEAVVTPYQPQHF.

The DNA of the CDR3 is TGTGCCACCAGTGACCGGACAACGTACCAAGAGACCCAGTACTTC. This encodes CATSDRTTYQETQYF. V is TRBV24-1 and J is TRBJ2-5; a weak D match, TRBD1 (5 bases). V was cut by 4 bases and J by 0 bases, with 11 bases left in between. Germline lookup yields CDR1 KGHDR and CDR2 SFDVKD. CDR3 size: 15 residues.

This clone was observed once. This chain uses TRBV5-4 with TRBJ2-5; D possibly corresponds to TRBD1 (5 bases). The CDR3 runs 14 residues. Germline V gene lookup returns CDR1 SGHNT and CDR2 YYREEE (reference sequence). With 2 bases removed from V and 3 bases from J, the gap between germline ends came to 11 bases. The CDR3 protein is CASSFPGSEETQYF. As DNA, the CDR3 is TGTGCCAGCAGCTTTCCAGGGTCGGAAGAGACCCAGTACTTC.

The chain has TRBV25-1 and TRBJ2-1; 11 bases line up with TRBD2. The trim removed 2 bases at V and 4 bases at J, leaving 1 base unmatched. The V gene's germline CDR1 is MGHDK and CDR2 SYGVNS. The CDR3 is 15 amino acids. The CDR3 loop is CASSEPSGGYNEQFF. DNA of the CDR3: TGTGCCAGCAGTGAACCTAGCGGGGGGTACAATGAGCAGTTCTTC.

The chain employs TRBV10-1 and TRBJ2-6, with a weak D call TRBD1 (6 bases). The germline V gene encodes CDR1 WNHNN and CDR2 SYGVQD (reference sequence). CDR3 length: 15 residues. The V and J ends lost 3 bases and 2 bases respectively, with 8 bases between them. This CDR3 reads CASSDSGAGANVLTF. The CDR3 DNA sequence: TGCGCCAGCAGTGATTCAGGGGCTGGGGCCAACGTCCTGACTTTC.

The chain joins TRBV6-1 to TRBJ2-5; TRBD2 agrees at 13 bases. Trimming cost V 2 bases and J 5 bases; bases outside gene matches: 8. Germline values: CDR1 MNHNS, CDR2 SASEGT. The CDR3 is 17 amino acids. This chain's CDR3 is CASSEPRTSGGAETQYF. The CDR3 DNA reads as TGTGCCAGCAGTGAACCCCGGACTAGCGGGGGCGCGGAGACCCAGTACTTC.

This clone was counted between two and nine times. The CDR3 DNA reads TGTGCCAGCAGTGGCGATTCACCCCTCCACTTT. Translating it yields CASSGDSPLHF. The V and J genes are TRBV2 and TRBJ1-6; no clear D gene. Deletions cut 4 bases from V and 8 bases from J, with 3 bases between. The CDR3 sequence is 11 residues long. Germline CDR1 is SNHLY and CDR2 is FYNNEI.

This clone was seen only a few times. The rearrangement links TRBV2 to TRBJ1-1; a possible D gene is TRBD1 (6 bases). Germline V lookup: CDR1 SNHLY, CDR2 FYNNEI. This CDR3 comprises 13 residues. V was trimmed by 7 bases and J by 6 bases, leaving 15 bases between them. The CDR3 DNA is TGTGCCAGCAATGGACAGTCGGAGGCTGAAGCTTTCTTT. Its protein is CASNGQSEAEAFF. The full variable domain, its missing parts supplied by reference TRBV2 and TRBJ1-1, is EPEVTQTPSHQVTQMGQEVILRCVPISNHLYFYWYRQILGQKVEFLVSFYNNEISEKSEIFDDQFSVERPDGSNFTLKIRSTKLEDSAMYFCASNGQSEAEAFFGQGTRLTVV.

The chain joins TRBV5-5 to TRBJ1-2; TRBD1 agrees at 7 bases. This CDR3 is 17 amino acids long. CDR1 and CDR2 from the germline V gene are SGHKS and YYEKEE (reference sequence). V shed 0 bases, J shed 5 bases, and the junction held 13 bases outside the gene matches. The DNA for the CDR3 is TGTGCCAGCAGCTTGGACCCACTAGGACAGGACGTTTATGGCTACACCTTC. This gives the protein CASSLDPLGQDVYGYTF.

CDR3 sequence reads: CASSLRLTGGTADTQYF. The CDR3 region has the DNA TGTGCCAGCAGCTTAAGGCTCACAGGGGGTACCGCAGATACGCAGTATTTT. The chain carries TRBV7-9 and TRBJ2-3, with 8 bases identical to TRBD1. J was trimmed by 4 bases and V by 2 bases; bases with no gene match: 11. In germline, CDR1 is SEHNR, CDR2 FQNEAQ (reference sequence). The CDR3 sequence is 17 residues long.

This clone was observed a few times. J is TRBJ2-5 and V is TRBV5-1, with D possibly being TRBD2 (5 bases). This CDR3 is 16 amino acids long. V was trimmed by 0 bases and J by 2 bases, leaving 14 bases between them. In germline, CDR1 is SGHRS, CDR2 YFSETQ. The CDR3 region is CASSLGGLGSQETQYF. As DNA, the CDR3 is TGCGCCAGCAGCTTGGGGGGTCTAGGGAGTCAAGAGACCCAGTACTTC.

The chain links TRBV10-3 to TRBJ2-7; D perhaps matches TRBD1 (7 bases). Per germline, CDR1 ENHRY and CDR2 SYGVKD. This CDR3 region has 13 residues. Trimming stripped 2 bases from V and 5 bases from J, with 10 bases between. Here the CDR3 reads CAISEGGTDEQYF. In DNA, the CDR3 is TGTGCCATCAGTGAGGGGGGGACAGACGAGCAGTACTTC.

The table lists this clone with a few counts. The chain combines TRBV2 with TRBJ2-1; 9 bases map to TRBD1. V lost 6 bases, J lost 8 bases, and 8 bases stayed unmatched. Germline assignment: CDR1 SNHLY and CDR2 FYNNEI. The CDR3 extends over 14 amino acids. The CDR3 region is CASSGTGRLDEQFF. DNA for the CDR3: TGTGCCAGCAGCGGGACAGGGCGACTCGATGAGCAGTTCTTC.